A selection of T cell receptor beta chains follows, all from one sample in a study of T cells in Graves' hyperthyroidism and ophthalmopathy. MiXCR, applied by TCRdb to the multiplex PCR reads, yields one record per CDR3 protein. The sample records about 600,000 distinct CDR3 sequences, 16% being singletons. The sample consisted of blood. Every receptor here comes from a woman aged 40 to 55 with Graves' ophthalmopathy. Each CDR3 is given with its conserved first and last residue. A D gene is named only where the DNA matches it firmly. Some rows mark clone size as missing; the rest say once, few, many or name a class of expanded clone.

clone_size	d_call	v_call	j_call	cdr3_aa	cdr3_nt
many	TRBD1	TRBV7-3	TRBJ2-2	CASSLQGARFTGELFF	TGTGCCAGCAGCTTACAGGGGGCGCGTTTCACCGGGGAGCTGTTTTTT
many	NA	TRBV2	TRBJ2-3	CASMGVGDTQYF	TGTGCCAGCATGGGGGTAGGGGATACGCAGTATTTT
many	NA	TRBV3-1	TRBJ1-1	CASSPLVPNTEAFF	TGTGCCAGCAGCCCTCTAGTGCCCAACACTGAAGCTTTCTTT
NA	NA	TRBV28	TRBJ1-6	CASSLPGVDNSPLHF	TGTGCCAGCAGTTTACCGGGGGTTGATAATTCACCCCTCCACTTT
NA	NA	TRBV2	TRBJ2-5	CASSEFSGQYQETQYF	TGTGCCAGCAGTGAGTTCTCGGGCCAGTACCAAGAGACCCAGTACTTC
many	TRBD1	TRBV6-1	TRBJ1-1	CASSSLDRANTEAFF	TGTGCCAGCAGCTCCCTAGACAGGGCGAACACTGAAGCTTTCTTT
few	NA	TRBV7-9	TRBJ2-1	CASSLAGTQDNEQFF	TGTGCCAGCAGCCTAGCCGGGACGCAAGACAATGAGCAGTTCTTC
NA	NA	TRBV10-3	TRBJ1-4	CAISEREGEEKLFF	TGTGCCATCAGTGAGCGGGAGGGGGAGGAAAAACTGTTTTTT
NA	TRBD1	TRBV20-1	TRBJ1-6	CSARDLGGTGVNSPLHF	TGCAGTGCTAGAGATCTCGGCGGGACAGGGGTGAATTCACCCCTCCACTTT
many	NA	TRBV11-2	TRBJ2-3	CASSYSGGPGGTDTQYF	TGTGCCAGCAGCTACTCAGGGGGACCCGGGGGAACAGATACGCAGTATTTT
few	TRBD1	TRBV19	TRBJ2-7	CASSDRAPPYEQYF	TGTGCCAGTAGCGACAGGGCCCCACCCTACGAGCAGTACTTC
many	NA	TRBV7-9	TRBJ2-5	CASFSWEQETQYF	TGTGCCAGCTTCTCATGGGAGCAAGAGACCCAGTACTTC
many	NA	TRBV12-3/TRBV12-4	TRBJ1-1	CASSSPRGGAKAFF	TGTGCCAGCAGTTCGCCTAGGGGAGGCGCCAAAGCTTTCTTT
many	TRBD1	TRBV5-1	TRBJ2-7	CASSHSQGGGYEQYF	TGCGCCAGCAGCCACTCTCAAGGGGGCGGATACGAGCAGTACTTC
many	TRBD2	TRBV2	TRBJ2-1	CASSERGGQGYEQFF	TGTGCCAGCAGTGAACGGGGGGGCCAAGGGTATGAGCAGTTCTTC
NA	TRBD1	TRBV6-9	TRBJ2-7	CASSWDRAGYEQYF	TGTGCCAGCAGTTGGGACAGGGCGGGCTACGAGCAGTACTTC
few	NA	TRBV19	TRBJ2-7	CASSPGTPDRRLGYEQYF	TGTGCCAGTAGTCCCGGGACTCCCGACAGACGTCTCGGGTACGAGCAGTACTTC
many	TRBD2	TRBV7-9	TRBJ2-2	CATPRSGAHGELFF	TGTGCCACCCCTCGCAGCGGGGCTCACGGGGAGCTGTTTTTT
many	NA	TRBV29-1	TRBJ2-7	CSVGDSYEQYF	TGCAGCGTTGGGGACTCCTACGAGCAGTACTTC
many	NA	TRBV5-1	TRBJ2-7	CASSLQGTNYEQYF	TGCGCCAGCAGCTTGCAGGGTACGAACTACGAGCAGTACTTC
many	NA	TRBV2	TRBJ2-5	CASSGSGETQYF	TGTGCCAGCAGTGGATCGGGAGAGACCCAGTACTTC
NA	NA	TRBV18	TRBJ1-6	CASSPRVGDNSPLHF	TGTGCCAGCTCACCACGGGTAGGGGATAATTCACCCCTCCACTTT
many	NA	TRBV5-1	TRBJ2-3	CASSMEWQGQGTQYF	TGCGCCAGCAGCATGGAATGGCAGGGTCAAGGTACGCAGTATTTT
once	TRBD1	TRBV12-3/TRBV12-4	TRBJ2-7	CASTRTGGRQYF	TGTGCCAGCACCCGGACAGGGGGGAGGCAGTACTTC
many	NA	TRBV2	TRBJ1-2	CASSEGGGANYGYTF	TGTGCCAGCAGTGAAGGTGGAGGCGCTAACTATGGCTACACCTTC
NA	NA	TRBV19	TRBJ2-2	CASSGTPGELFF	TGTGCCAGTAGTGGGACCCCCGGGGAGCTGTTTTTT
many	NA	TRBV11-3	TRBJ2-3	CASSLGRTSTDTQYF	TGTGCCAGCAGCTTAGGACGGACTAGCACAGATACGCAGTATTTT
NA	TRBD2	TRBV20-1	TRBJ2-2	CSASKGLAGGPSGELFF	TGCAGTGCTAGTAAGGGACTAGCGGGAGGGCCGTCCGGGGAGCTGTTTTTT
many	TRBD2	TRBV3-1	TRBJ2-3	CASSRVLAGGDTQYF	TGTGCCAGCAGCCGGGTACTAGCGGGAGGAGATACGCAGTATTTT
many	NA	TRBV28	TRBJ1-5	CASSQGGRNQPQHF	TGTGCCAGCAGCCAGGGCGGAAGAAATCAGCCCCAGCATTTT
few	NA	TRBV7-9	TRBJ2-2	CASSFTLDSLSANAGELFF	TGTGCCAGCAGCTTTACCTTGGACAGCCTTAGTGCGAACGCCGGGGAGCTGTTTTTT
NA	NA	TRBV7-6	TRBJ1-4	CASSLGRVGEKLFF	TGTGCCAGCAGCTTAGGAAGGGTCGGGGAAAAACTGTTTTTT
NA	TRBD2	TRBV4-1	TRBJ2-7	CASSQGILRAGISYEQYF	TGCGCCAGCAGCCAAGGAATCCTCAGAGCGGGGATTTCCTACGAGCAGTACTTC
many	NA	TRBV6-6	TRBJ2-7	CASSYSEFYEQYF	TGTGCCAGCAGTTACTCAGAGTTCTACGAGCAGTACTTC
NA	NA	TRBV18	TRBJ1-4	CASSPDSLYNEKLFF	TGTGCCAGCTCACCAGACAGCCTGTATAATGAAAAACTGTTTTTT
many	NA	TRBV3-1	TRBJ1-2	CASSQTEHYGYTF	TGTGCCAGCAGCCAAACCGAGCACTATGGCTACACCTTC
many	NA	TRBV6-6	TRBJ2-4	CASSYIGSGAKNIQYF	TGTGCCAGCAGTTACATAGGTAGCGGAGCCAAAAACATTCAGTACTTC
NA	NA	TRBV7-4	TRBJ2-7	CATGESRESYEQYF	TGTGCCACGGGGGAAAGTCGGGAGTCCTACGAGCAGTACTTC
NA	NA	TRBV20-1	TRBJ1-5	CSATRDLNQPQHF	TGCAGTGCTACACGGGATCTAAATCAGCCCCAGCATTTT
many	TRBD2	TRBV18	TRBJ2-5	CASSRRTSGEETQYF	TGTGCCAGCTCACGGCGGACTAGCGGAGAGGAAACCCAGTACTTC
many	NA	TRBV28	TRBJ2-7	CASSLGPLASSYEQYF	TGTGCCAGCAGTCTAGGACCACTGGCGAGCTCCTACGAGCAGTACTTC
NA	NA	TRBV6-4	TRBJ1-1	CASPSGDTEAFF	TGTGCCAGCCCGTCAGGGGACACTGAAGCTTTCTTT